The rows below give T cell receptor beta chains drawn from one sample of a study of shared clonotypes between healthy human individuals. Here immunoSEQ multiplex PCR was the method, and the copy in TCRdb shows in-frame clones only, minus some. The profile shows nearly 2 million clones, about 95% of them singletons. The specimen was naive CD8+ T cells sorted from blood. The receptors were sampled from a man between 18 and 29 years old in good health. The conserved cysteine and the conserved F or W are not part of the CDR3 here. Fields, in order: J gene, clone size, V gene, CDR3 protein. The size of a clone is reported for some rows only, either as once, few or many, or as a class for expanded clones.

>TRBJ1-4|NA|TRBV21-1
ASSNRGTGEEKLF
>TRBJ1-6|NA|TRBV19
ASSMGQGFNSPLH
>TRBJ2-7|NA|TRBV2
ASSEGLPLVAGGSYEQY
>TRBJ2-7|NA|TRBV27
ASSSEGGVAYEQY
>TRBJ2-7|NA|TRBV29-1
SVVSDSYEQY
>TRBJ2-3|NA|TRBV2
ASSEAETSGLTDTQY
>TRBJ2-1|NA|TRBV7-3
ASSLVGNNEQF
>TRBJ1-5|few|TRBV9
ASSVAGNQPQH
>TRBJ1-1|NA|TRBV5-4
ASGVANTEAF
>TRBJ2-7|NA|TRBV28
ASSLDSNEQY
>TRBJ2-3|NA|TRBV19
ASSMPKGLAGDATQY
>TRBJ2-7|NA|TRBV27
ASSPQRGGLAVYEQY
>TRBJ1-2|NA|TRBV27
ASSLWADGDYGYT
>TRBJ2-1|NA|TRBV6-1
ASTFREQF
>TRBJ1-1|NA|TRBV7-2
ASSLVAYPGELNTEAF
>TRBJ2-5|NA|TRBV4-1
ASSQDDWSQETQY
>TRBJ2-7|NA|TRBV23-1
ASSSQGEVGRRIYEQY
>TRBJ2-4|NA|TRBV6-1
ASSEGLFTIAKNIQY
>TRBJ2-1|NA|TRBV29-1
SVEEVDSLSYNEQF
>TRBJ2-7|NA|TRBV7-9
ASSFGGIYEQY
>TRBJ1-4|once|TRBV7-9
ASSRTSLGYRNEKLF
>TRBJ2-3|NA|TRBV28
ASSFYYGQVPSGTDTQY
>TRBJ1-4|NA|TRBV28
ASSPPSTNEKLF
>TRBJ2-3|NA|TRBV4-1
ASSPGDTQY
>TRBJ2-3|NA|TRBV19
ASSIVAGGITDTQY
>TRBJ1-2|NA|TRBV11-2
ASSSGVLVDYGYT
>TRBJ2-7|NA|TRBV6-1
ASREGQGEPYEQY
>TRBJ2-7|NA|TRBV6-1
ASSEGRLGYEQY
>TRBJ2-5|NA|TRBV5-1
ASSLVLQETQY
>TRBJ2-7|NA|TRBV13
ASSSYSYEQY
>TRBJ1-4|NA|TRBV2
ASSELGFMVGEKLF
>TRBJ2-1|NA|TRBV5-4
ASRNDEGSVVEQF
>TRBJ2-7|once|TRBV9
ASSWGQGSSYEQY
>TRBJ1-2|few|TRBV5-4
ASRSPGQGLYGYT
>TRBJ2-5|NA|TRBV13
ASSLEITSQETQY
>TRBJ2-1|once|TRBV5-1
ASSFNREAEQF
>TRBJ1-4|once|TRBV28
ASSLLSWGNEKLF
>TRBJ1-6|NA|TRBV4-3
ASSQGTGVNSPLH
>TRBJ1-5|NA|TRBV18
ASSPVEYQPQH
>TRBJ2-7|once|TRBV2
ASSDPQGNPYEQY
>TRBJ1-6|once|TRBV28
ASSLVGSRSPLH
>TRBJ2-5|NA|TRBV7-9
ASSLATGVEETQY
>TRBJ2-1|NA|TRBV4-3
ASSQGGGDLVHNEQF
>TRBJ2-1|NA|TRBV6-5
ASSLAGGPFNEQF
>TRBJ1-2|NA|TRBV6-1
ASSESYGLTNYGYT
>TRBJ2-1|NA|TRBV9
ASSYDSYNEQF
>TRBJ2-7|NA|TRBV19
ASSMSLAPVYEQY
>TRBJ2-1|NA|TRBV27
ASSPGQGNNEQF
>TRBJ1-1|NA|TRBV4-3
ASSQGGTENTEAF
>TRBJ2-7|once|TRBV7-2
ASSLDRSGGLYYEQY
>TRBJ2-3|NA|TRBV4-1
ASSHAPWGDTQY